The 2 T cell receptor beta chains below were found in one sample sequenced in a study of shared clonotypes between healthy human individuals. Cells designated naive CD8 were CD45RO-negative and were positively selected for CCR7, with terminally differentiated effector memory CD45RA+ cells excluded. Profiled with immunoSEQ multiplex PCR; TCRdb holds only in-frame clones, not every one. The sample includes millions of clones, about 92% of them seen just once. The sequenced sample consisted of naive CD8+ T cells from PBMCs. The receptor set was obtained from a young man in good health. Some clones in this sample may be carry-over from other donors' samples.

This clone has just one count. This specimen includes other DNA sequences encoding the same CDR3. The chain combines TRBV9 with TRBJ1-3; D remains ambiguous. Trimming took off 0 bases at V and 1 base at J, with 5 bases between the two ends. Germline CDR1 and CDR2: SGDLS and YYNGEE. The CDR3 totals 14 residues. CDR3 coding DNA: TGTGCCAGCAGCGTAGGGGATTCTGGAAACACCATATATTTT. Translating it yields CASSVGDSGNTIYF. The full variable domain, its missing parts supplied by reference TRBV9 and TRBJ1-3, is DSGVTQTPKHLITATGQRVTLRCSPRSGDLSVYWYQQSLDQGLQFLIQYYNGEERAKGNILERFSAQQFPDLHSELNLSSLELGDSALYFCASSVGDSGNTIYFGEGSWLTVV.

V and J are TRBV7-9 and TRBJ1-2, with D perhaps matching TRBD1 (5 bases). V lost 2 bases and J 4 bases, leaving 14 bases between the germline ends. The CDR3 spans 15 residues. Germline V lookup: CDR1 SEHNR, CDR2 FQNEAQ (reference sequence). The CDR3 spells CASSLLEQDFYGYTF. CDR3 nucleotides: TGTGCCAGCAGCTTACTCGAACAGGACTTCTATGGCTACACCTTC.